This is a list of T cell receptor beta chains from one sample in a study of beta chain features in type 1 diabetes. The data were produced by immunoSEQ multiplex PCR, yet TCRdb's version contains in-frame clones alone and is incomplete. The sample lists roughly 330,000 clones; 11% were seen once. The sample consisted of naive CD4+ T cells from blood. Receptors originate from a woman aged 25 to 45 in good health. Both conserved end residues are part of each CDR3. The D gene is left open where the match is weak. A row's size may be missing; if present it is once, few, many or a size class.

j_call | clone_size | v_call | d_call | cdr3_length | cdr3_aa | cdr3_nt
TRBJ2-1 | few | TRBV7-2 | TRBD2 | 15 | CASSPRLAGRGEQFF | TGTGCCAGCAGCCCTCGACTAGCGGGGCGGGGTGAGCAGTTCTTC
TRBJ2-3 | few | TRBV4-3 | NA | 13 | CASSQVASGSVEF | NA
TRBJ2-3 | NA | TRBV18 | TRBD1 | 16 | CASSPPATGTSDTQYF | TGTGCCAGCTCACCACCTGCGACAGGGACGTCGGATACGCAGTATTTT
TRBJ2-7 | few | TRBV7-9 | NA | 14 | CASSLVPQGHEQYF | TGTGCCAGCAGCTTAGTTCCCCAGGGGCACGAGCAGTACTTC
TRBJ2-3 | few | TRBV7-3 | TRBD2 | 15 | CASRGAGGRTDTQYF | TGTGCCAGCAGGGGAGCGGGAGGACGCACAGATACGCAGTATTTT
TRBJ2-3 | few | TRBV7-2 | TRBD2 | 15 | CASSLEAGGTDTQYF | TGTGCCAGCAGCTTAGAAGCGGGAGGCACAGATACGCAGTATTTT
TRBJ1-1 | few | TRBV9 | NA | 13 | CASSVRADTEAFF | TGTGCCAGCAGCGTCAGGGCGGACACTGAAGCTTTCTTT
TRBJ2-1 | NA | TRBV30 | TRBD2 | 15 | CAWQTGTTSYNEQFF | TGTGCCTGGCAAACCGGGACTACCTCCTACAATGAGCAGTTCTTC
TRBJ2-5 | NA | TRBV4-2 | TRBD1 | 17 | CASSQGTGIPIRETQYF | TGTGCCAGCAGCCAGGGGACAGGAATACCGATAAGGGAGACCCAGTACTTC
TRBJ2-1 | NA | TRBV7-2 | NA | 15 | CASSLEYISYNEQFF | TGTGCCAGCAGCTTAGAGTACATCTCCTACAATGAGCAGTTCTTC